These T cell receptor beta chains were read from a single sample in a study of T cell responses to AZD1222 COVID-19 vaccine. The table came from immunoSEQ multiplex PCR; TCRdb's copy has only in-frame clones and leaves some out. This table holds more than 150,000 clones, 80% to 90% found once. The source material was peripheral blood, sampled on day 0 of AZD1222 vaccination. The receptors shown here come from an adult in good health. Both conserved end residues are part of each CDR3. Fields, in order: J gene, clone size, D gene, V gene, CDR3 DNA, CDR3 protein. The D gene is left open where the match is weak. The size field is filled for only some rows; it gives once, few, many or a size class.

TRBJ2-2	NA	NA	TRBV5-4	TGTGCCAGCAGCTTGGGGGGGGACACCGGGGAGCTGTTTTTT	CASSLGGDTGELFF
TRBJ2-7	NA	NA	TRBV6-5	TGTGCCAGCAGTTACTCTCCCGGGGCCTCCTACGAGCAGTACTTC	CASSYSPGASYEQYF
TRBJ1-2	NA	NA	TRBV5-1	TGCGCCAGCAGCTTGGACAGTAACTATGGCTACACCTTC	CASSLDSNYGYTF
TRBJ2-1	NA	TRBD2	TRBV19	TGTGCCAGTAGTATAGGTACTAGCGGTTACAATGAGCAGTTCTTC	CASSIGTSGYNEQFF
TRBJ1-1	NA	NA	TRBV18	TGTGCCAGCTCACCACAGGGCTCTCCGAACACTGAAGCTTTCTTT	CASSPQGSPNTEAFF
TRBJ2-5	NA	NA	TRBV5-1	TGCGCCAGCAGCCCCGGACAGATCAGGGGAGAGACCCAGTACTTC	CASSPGQIRGETQYF
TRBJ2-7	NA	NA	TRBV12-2	TGTGCAAGTCGCTTAGCGCGCAGGGGGTCCTACGAGCAGTACTTC	CASRLARRGSYEQYF
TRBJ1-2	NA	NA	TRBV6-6	TGTGCCAGCAGTCCACTCCGGGGGCACGGCTATGGCTACACCTTC	CASSPLRGHGYGYTF
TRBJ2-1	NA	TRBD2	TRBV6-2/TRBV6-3	TGTGCCAGCAGTTCACTAGCGGGGGGGCAGGGGCAGTTCTTC	CASSSLAGGQGQFF
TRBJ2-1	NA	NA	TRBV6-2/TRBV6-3	TGTGCCAGCAGCTTCGCAACCTCCTACAATGAGCAGTTCTTC	CASSFATSYNEQFF
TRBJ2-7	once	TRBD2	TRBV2	TGTGCCAGCAGTGGTCTAGCGGGAGTCCAATTCGGGCAGTACTTC	CASSGLAGVQFGQYF
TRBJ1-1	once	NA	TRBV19	TGTGCCAGCTTAGCAGACCCCATGAACACTGAAGCTTTCTTT	CASLADPMNTEAFF
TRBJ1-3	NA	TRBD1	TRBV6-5	TGTGCCAGCAGGACCGGACAGGCTCGAGGAAACACCATATATTTT	CASRTGQARGNTIYF
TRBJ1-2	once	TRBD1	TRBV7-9	TGTGCCAGCAGCTTTCACAGGGGGGCAGGGGATAACTATGGCTACACCTTC	CASSFHRGAGDNYGYTF
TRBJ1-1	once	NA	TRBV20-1	TGCAGTGTACGGCGGGCTGTTGAAGCTTTCTTT	CSVRRAVEAFF
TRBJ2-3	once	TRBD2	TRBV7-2	TGTGCCAGCAGCCTGCGGGGGGGGAGCACAGATACGCAGTATTTT	CASSLRGGSTDTQYF
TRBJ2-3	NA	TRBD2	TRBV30	TGTGCCTGGAGTCGGACTAGTATGGGAGATACGCAGTATTTT	CAWSRTSMGDTQYF
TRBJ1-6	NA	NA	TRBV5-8	TGTGCCAGCAGCTTCCGCTCGGATTCACCCCTCCACTTT	CASSFRSDSPLHF
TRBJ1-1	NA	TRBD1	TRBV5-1	TGCGCCAGCAGCTTGGGGGACAGGACTGAAGCTTTCTTT	CASSLGDRTEAFF
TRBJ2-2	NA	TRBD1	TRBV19	TGTGCCAGTAGTACAGGGAAGGACAGGGCGCACACCGGGGAGCTGTTTTTT	CASSTGKDRAHTGELFF
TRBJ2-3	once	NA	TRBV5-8	TGTGCCAGCAGCTTGGTATTTACAGATACGCAGTATTTT	CASSLVFTDTQYF
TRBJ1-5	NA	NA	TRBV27	TGTGCCAGCACCCTCTCCCGGGGACAGCCCCAGCATTTT	CASTLSRGQPQHF
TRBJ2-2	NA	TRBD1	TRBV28	TGTGCCAGCAGCCTACAGGGGACCGGGGAGCTGTTTTTT	CASSLQGTGELFF
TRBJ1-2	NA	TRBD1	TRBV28	TGTGCCATTACGGGACAGGGGGCTGGGGGCTACACCTTC	CAITGQGAGGYTF
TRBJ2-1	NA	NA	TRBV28	TGTGCCAGCAGTTACCTGTACCGGGGGAATGAGCAGTTCTTC	CASSYLYRGNEQFF
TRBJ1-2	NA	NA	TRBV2	TGTGCCACCATACGGGGTTCCTATGGCTACACCTTC	CATIRGSYGYTF
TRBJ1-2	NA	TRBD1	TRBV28	TGTGCCAGCAGTTTATATCCGACAGGGGCTAACTATGGCTACACCTTC	CASSLYPTGANYGYTF
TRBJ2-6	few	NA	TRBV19	TGTGCCAGTAGTCCTCAGGCACACTCTGGGGCCAACGTCCTGACTTTC	CASSPQAHSGANVLTF
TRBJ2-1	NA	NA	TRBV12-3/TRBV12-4	TGTGCCAGCAGTTTATCGGAGAATGAGCAGTTCTTC	CASSLSENEQFF
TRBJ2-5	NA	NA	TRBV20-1	TGCAGTGCTAGTTACCTGTTGGAGACCCAGTACTTC	CSASYLLETQYF
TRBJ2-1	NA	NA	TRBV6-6	TGTGCCAGCAGTTACCGGACAGTCAATGAGCAGTTCTTC	CASSYRTVNEQFF
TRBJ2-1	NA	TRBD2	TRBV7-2	TGTGCCAGCAGGTGGACTAGCGGGGGCTACAATGAGCAGTTCTTC	CASRWTSGGYNEQFF
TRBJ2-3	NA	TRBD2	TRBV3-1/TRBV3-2	TGTGCCAGCAGCAGACCAACTAGCGGCATGGTAGATACGCAGTATTTT	CASSRPTSGMVDTQYF
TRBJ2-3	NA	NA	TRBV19	TGTGCCAGTAGTATAAACGGCGGACGGAGGGTTACAGATACGCAGTATTTT	CASSINGGRRVTDTQYF
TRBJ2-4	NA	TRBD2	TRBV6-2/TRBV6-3	TGTGCCAGCAGCGACGGACTAGCGGGGGTCAAAAACATTCAGTACTTC	CASSDGLAGVKNIQYF
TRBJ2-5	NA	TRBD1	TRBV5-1	TGCGCCAGCAGCTACGGACAGGGGGCGGAGACCCAGTACTTC	CASSYGQGAETQYF
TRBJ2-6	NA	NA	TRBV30	TGTGCCTGGAGTAACCACGGGGCCAACGTCCTGACTTTC	CAWSNHGANVLTF